This is a list of T cell receptor beta chains from one sample in a study of OX40 agonist ivuxolimab in advanced cancers. The method was immunoSEQ multiplex PCR; TCRdb's version includes in-frame clones alone and lacks a portion of them. The table lists approximately 100,000 clones, just over 90% of them singletons. The starting material was CD4+ or CD8+ T cells sorted from blood, obtained in a trial of the OX40 agonist ivuxolimab. The receptors here all came from an adult with an advanced solid tumor such as melanoma, head and neck, liver or kidney cancer. CDR3s include the opening cysteine and the closing phenylalanine or tryptophan. A D gene is named only where the DNA matches it firmly. Size values are once, few and many counts, or a class for expanded clones, and some rows have none.

NA	TRBD1	TRBJ1-1	TRBV7-3	TGTGCCAGCAGCTCACAGGGACAGGGGGCTGAAGCTTTCTTT	CASSSQGQGAEAFF
NA	NA	TRBJ1-1	TRBV7-2	TGTGCCAGCAGCGCCGTAGGGAACACTGAAGCTTTCTTT	CASSAVGNTEAFF
NA	NA	TRBJ2-7	TRBV6-1	TGTGCCAGCAGTTATTTAGGCGAGCAGTACTTC	CASSYLGEQYF
NA	NA	TRBJ1-6	TRBV19	TGTGCCAGTAGTATCTTAGACAGATCGGAACCCCTCCACTTT	CASSILDRSEPLHF
NA	TRBD1	TRBJ1-2	TRBV28	TGTGCCAGCAGTTTACTCCTACAGGGACAGGATGGCTACACCTTC	CASSLLLQGQDGYTF
NA	NA	TRBJ2-1	TRBV19	TGTGCCAGTAGTATAGAGTTTGGACGGGGAAAAGGTACTAATGAGCAGTTCTTC	CASSIEFGRGKGTNEQFF
NA	NA	TRBJ1-2	TRBV27	TGTGCCAGCAGTTCCTCGCCGGGGGGCGAAACTGGCTACACCTTC	CASSSSPGGETGYTF
NA	TRBD1	TRBJ2-7	TRBV10-3	TGTGCCATCAGTGGTTGGGACAGGGTTACTTACGAGCAGTACTTC	CAISGWDRVTYEQYF
few	NA	TRBJ1-6	TRBV25-1	TGTGCCAGCAGTGAAATCAGGGGCAATTCACCCCTCCACTTT	CASSEIRGNSPLHF
NA	NA	TRBJ2-1	TRBV4-3	TGCGCCAGCAGCCCAGTCGACGGGGCGTCCTACAATGAGCAGTTCTTC	CASSPVDGASYNEQFF
once	NA	TRBJ1-1	TRBV7-2	TGTGCCAGCAGCCCTGGCGGGGGGTATTCTGAAGCTTTCTTT	CASSPGGGYSEAFF
once	TRBD1	TRBJ1-1	TRBV6-6	TGTGCCAGCAGTCCGAACGGACAGGGAATGAACACTGAAGCTTTCTTT	CASSPNGQGMNTEAFF
NA	TRBD1	TRBJ1-6	TRBV9	TGTGCCAGCAGCGCCGGACCCGGGACAGGGAATTCACCCCTCCACTTT	CASSAGPGTGNSPLHF
once	NA	TRBJ1-2	TRBV4-3	TGCGCCAGCAGTCGTACCGGGACATCGGGTGATGGCTACACCTTC	CASSRTGTSGDGYTF
NA	TRBD2	TRBJ2-1	TRBV6-1	TGTGCCAGCCTCCGAGGGGCTAGCGGGGGTTTTGTGCAGTTCTTC	CASLRGASGGFVQFF
few	TRBD1	TRBJ1-6	TRBV27	TGTGCCAGCAGTCTACAAAGACAGGGAGGTTCACCCCTCCACTTT	CASSLQRQGGSPLHF
NA	NA	TRBJ2-5	TRBV7-3	TGTGCCAGCAGCCCAGACGGAAGCCAAGAGACCCAGTACTTC	CASSPDGSQETQYF